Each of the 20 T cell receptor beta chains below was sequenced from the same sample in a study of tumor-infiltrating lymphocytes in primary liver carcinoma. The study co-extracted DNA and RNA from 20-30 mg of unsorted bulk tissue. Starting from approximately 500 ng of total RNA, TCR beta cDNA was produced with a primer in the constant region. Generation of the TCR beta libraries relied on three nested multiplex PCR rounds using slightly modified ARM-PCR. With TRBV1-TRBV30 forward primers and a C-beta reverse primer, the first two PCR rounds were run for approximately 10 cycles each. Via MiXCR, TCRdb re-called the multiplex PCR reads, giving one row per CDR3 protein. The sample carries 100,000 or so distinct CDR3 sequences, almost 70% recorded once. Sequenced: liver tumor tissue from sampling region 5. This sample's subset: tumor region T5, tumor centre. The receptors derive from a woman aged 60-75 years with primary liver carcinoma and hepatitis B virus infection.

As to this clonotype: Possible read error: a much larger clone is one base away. DNA for the CDR3: TGTGCCAGCAGCTCAACAGGGAGCGTAAGGGACACTGAAGCTTTCTTT. This gives the protein CASSSTGSVRDTEAFF. The chain joins TRBV5-6 to TRBJ1-1; possibly TRBD1 for D (6 bases). The V gene lost 3 bases and the J gene lost 3 bases, with 18 bases spanning the gap. Germline V lookup: CDR1 SGHDT, CDR2 YYEEEE. The CDR3 has 16 residues.

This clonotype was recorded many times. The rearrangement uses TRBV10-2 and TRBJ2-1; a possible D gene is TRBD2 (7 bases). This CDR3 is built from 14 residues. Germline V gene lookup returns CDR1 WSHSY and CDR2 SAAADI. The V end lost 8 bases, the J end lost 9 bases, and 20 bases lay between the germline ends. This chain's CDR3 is CASLFSRGRGEQFF. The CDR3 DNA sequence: TGCGCCAGCCTATTTTCGAGGGGGAGGGGTGAGCAGTTCTTC.

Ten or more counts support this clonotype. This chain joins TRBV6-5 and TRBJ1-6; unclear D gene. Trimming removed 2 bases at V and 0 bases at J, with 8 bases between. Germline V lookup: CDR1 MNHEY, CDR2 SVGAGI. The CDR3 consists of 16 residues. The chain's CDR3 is CASSYLASSYNSPLHF. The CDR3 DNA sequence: TGTGCCAGCAGTTACCTGGCGAGCTCCTATAATTCACCCCTCCACTTT.

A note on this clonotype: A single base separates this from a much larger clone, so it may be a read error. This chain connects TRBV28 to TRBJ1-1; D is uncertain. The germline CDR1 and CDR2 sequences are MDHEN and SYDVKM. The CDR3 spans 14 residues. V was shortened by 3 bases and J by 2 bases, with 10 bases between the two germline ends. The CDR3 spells CASSFGVSNTEAFF. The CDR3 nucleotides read TGTGCCAGCAGTTTTGGGGTATCTAACACTGAAGCTTTCTTT. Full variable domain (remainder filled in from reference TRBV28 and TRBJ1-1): DVKVTQSSRYLVKRTGEKVFLECVQDMDHENMFWYRQDPGLGLRLIYFSYDVKMKEKGDIPEGYSVSREKKERFSLILESASTNQTSMYLCASSFGVSNTEAFFGQGTRLTVV.

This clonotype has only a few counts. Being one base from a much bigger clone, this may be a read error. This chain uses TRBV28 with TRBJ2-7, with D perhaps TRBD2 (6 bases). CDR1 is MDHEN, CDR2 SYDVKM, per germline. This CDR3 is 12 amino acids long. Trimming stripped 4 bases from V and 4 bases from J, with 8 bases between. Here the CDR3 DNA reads TGTGCCAGCAGTTCCCGGGAGTACGAGCAGTACTTC. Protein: CASSSREYEQYF.

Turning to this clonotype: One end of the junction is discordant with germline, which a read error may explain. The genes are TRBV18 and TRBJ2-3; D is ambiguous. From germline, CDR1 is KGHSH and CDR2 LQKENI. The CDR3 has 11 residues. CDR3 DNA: TGTACCAGCTCACCAGCAGATACGCAGTATTTT. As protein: CTSSPADTQYF.

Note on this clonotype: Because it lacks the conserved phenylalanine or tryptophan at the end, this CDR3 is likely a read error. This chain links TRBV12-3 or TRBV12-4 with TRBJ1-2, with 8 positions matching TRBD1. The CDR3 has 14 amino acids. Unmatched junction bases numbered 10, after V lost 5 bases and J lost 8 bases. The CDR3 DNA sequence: TGTGCCAGCAGTATAAATGGACAGGGCCGGGGCTACACCTCC. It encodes CASSINGQGRGYTS.

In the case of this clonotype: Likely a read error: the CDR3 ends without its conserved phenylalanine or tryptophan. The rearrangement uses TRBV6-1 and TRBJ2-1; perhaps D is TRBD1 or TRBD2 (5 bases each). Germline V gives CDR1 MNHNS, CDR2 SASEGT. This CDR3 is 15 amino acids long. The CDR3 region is CASSEIGTEDNEQFI. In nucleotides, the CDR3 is TGTGCCAGTAGTGAAATAGGGACGGAGGACAATGAGCAGTTCATC.

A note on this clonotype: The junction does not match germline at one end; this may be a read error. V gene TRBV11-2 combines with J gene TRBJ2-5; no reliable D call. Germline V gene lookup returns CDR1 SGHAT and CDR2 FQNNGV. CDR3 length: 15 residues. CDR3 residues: CASSLGMGLQETQYF. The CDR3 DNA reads TGTGCCAGCAGCTTGGGGATGGGATTGCAAGAAACCCAGTACTTC.

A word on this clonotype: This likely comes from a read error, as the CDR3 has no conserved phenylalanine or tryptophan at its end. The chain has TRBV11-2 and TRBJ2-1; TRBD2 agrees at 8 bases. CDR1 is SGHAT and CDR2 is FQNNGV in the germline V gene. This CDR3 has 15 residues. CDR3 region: CASTLGLAEYNEQFL. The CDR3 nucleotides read TGTGCCAGCACCTTAGGACTAGCAGAATACAATGAGCAGTTCTTA.

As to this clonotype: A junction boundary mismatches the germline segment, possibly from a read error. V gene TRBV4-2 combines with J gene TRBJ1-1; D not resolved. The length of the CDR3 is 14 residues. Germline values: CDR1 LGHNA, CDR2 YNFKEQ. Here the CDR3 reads CASSQHQVNTGALF. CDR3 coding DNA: TGTGCCAGCAGCCAGCACCAAGTGAACACTGGTGCTCTCTTT.

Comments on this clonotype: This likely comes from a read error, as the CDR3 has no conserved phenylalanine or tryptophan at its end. The CDR3 DNA follows: TGCAGCGGCCACGAAGGGGAGATTCGGTGTTCACCCCTCCACATT. This codes for CSGHEGEIRCSPLHI. The J gene is TRBJ1-6, the V gene TRBV29-1; D is perhaps TRBD1 (5 bases). V dropped 7 bases and J dropped 9 bases, with 22 bases sitting between them. Germline CDR1 SQVTM, CDR2 ANQGSEA. The CDR3 covers 15 residues.

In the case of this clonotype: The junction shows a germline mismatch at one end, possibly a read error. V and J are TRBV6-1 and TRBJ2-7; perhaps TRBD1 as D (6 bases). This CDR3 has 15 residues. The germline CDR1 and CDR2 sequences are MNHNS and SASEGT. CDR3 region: CASSTPDRASYEQYF. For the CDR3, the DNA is TGTGCCAGCAGTACTCCGGACAGAGCCTCCTACGAACAGTACTTC.

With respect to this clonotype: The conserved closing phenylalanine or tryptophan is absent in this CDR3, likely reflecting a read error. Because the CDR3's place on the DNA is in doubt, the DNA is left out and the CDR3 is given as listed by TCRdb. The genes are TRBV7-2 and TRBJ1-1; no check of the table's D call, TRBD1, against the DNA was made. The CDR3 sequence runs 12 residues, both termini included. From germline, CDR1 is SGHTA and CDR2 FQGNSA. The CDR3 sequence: CASSLEPPGAIL.

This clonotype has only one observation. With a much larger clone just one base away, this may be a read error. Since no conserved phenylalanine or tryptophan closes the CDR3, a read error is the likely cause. The CDR3 coding sequence is TGTGCCAGCAGCCCCCGGGACAGGGGTAATTCACCCCTCCACTCT. The encoded protein is CASSPRDRGNSPLHS. The chain couples TRBV7-8 to TRBJ1-6; 10 nucleotides line up with TRBD1. The length of the CDR3 is 15 residues. V was clipped by 5 bases and J by 6 bases; unmatched bases: 4. Germline V lookup: CDR1 SGHVS, CDR2 FQNEAQ.

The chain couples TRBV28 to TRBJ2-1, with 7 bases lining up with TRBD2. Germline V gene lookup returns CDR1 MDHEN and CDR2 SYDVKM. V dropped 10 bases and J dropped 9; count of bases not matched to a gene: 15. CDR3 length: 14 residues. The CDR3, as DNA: TGTGCCACCCATGTGGGAACTAGCGTCCTTGAGCAGTTCTTC. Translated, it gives CATHVGTSVLEQFF.

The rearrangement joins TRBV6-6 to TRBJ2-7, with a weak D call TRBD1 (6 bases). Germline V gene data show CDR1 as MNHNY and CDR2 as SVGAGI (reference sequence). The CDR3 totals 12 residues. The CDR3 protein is CTFRDKAYEQYF. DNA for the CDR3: TGTACCTTTCGGGACAAAGCCTACGAGCAGTACTTC.

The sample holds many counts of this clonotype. The CDR3: CSVEGGSAYEQYF. CDR3 bases: TGCAGCGTTGAAGGCGGGAGTGCCTACGAGCAGTACTTC. This chain joins TRBV29-1 and TRBJ2-7; 7 bases map to TRBD2. Germline CDR1 SQVTM, CDR2 ANQGSEA. The CDR3 length is 13 residues. V was pared by 1 base and J by 2 bases, with 2 bases of the junction left unmatched.

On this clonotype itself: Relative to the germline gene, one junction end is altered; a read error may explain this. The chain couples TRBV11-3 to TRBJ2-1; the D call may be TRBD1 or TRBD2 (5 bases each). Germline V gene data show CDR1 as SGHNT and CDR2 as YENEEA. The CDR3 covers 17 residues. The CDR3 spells CVSSSRGARTVGNEQFF. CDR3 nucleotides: TGTGTCAGCAGCTCCCGAGGGGCGCGGACCGTGGGCAATGAGCAGTTCTTC.

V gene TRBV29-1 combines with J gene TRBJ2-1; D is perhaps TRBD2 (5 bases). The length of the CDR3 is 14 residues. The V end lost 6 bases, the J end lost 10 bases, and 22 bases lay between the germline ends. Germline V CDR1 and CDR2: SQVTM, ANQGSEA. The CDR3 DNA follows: TGCAGCGTACTAAGGACTGAATTTTACGAAGAGCAGTTCTTC. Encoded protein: CSVLRTEFYEEQFF.